Below are 17 T cell receptor beta chains sequenced from a single sample in a study of T cell responses to AZD1222 COVID-19 vaccine (dated by TCRdb to the early 2020s). What the time point label conveys for this sample: baseline before first vaccination. The method was the immunoSEQ multiplex PCR assay. TCRdb re-hosts the immuneACCESS table, in-frame sequences only. Its copies lack some clones; in the studies checked, an unresolved V gene accounts for under half of them, and the cause for the rest is not known. The sample table shows around 200,000 clones, and around 88% are seen once. The leading ten clones occupy about 8% of the sample. The sequencing here drew on peripheral blood, taken on day 0 of AZD1222 vaccination. The source of these receptors is an adult in good health.

The rearrangement uses TRBV29-1 and TRBJ2-7; 7 bases line up with TRBD1. Trimming at V came to 5 bases and at J to 2 bases, leaving 3 bases not matched to a gene. The CDR3 has 12 residues. Per the germline V gene, CDR1 is SQVTM and CDR2 is ANQGSEA. The CDR3 coding sequence is TGCAGCGTTCAACAGGGGACCTACGAGCAGTACTTC. It is translated as CSVQQGTYEQYF.

This chain links TRBV12-3 or TRBV12-4 with TRBJ1-5; a possible D gene is TRBD1 (5 bases). V was clipped by 6 bases and J by 2 bases, with 8 bases between them. The CDR3 length is 13 residues. This chain's CDR3 is CASRRGGNQPQHF. CDR3 in DNA: TGTGCCAGCAGGAGGGGAGGCAATCAGCCCCAGCATTTT.

This chain joins TRBV19 and TRBJ1-2; D unclear. This CDR3 comprises 13 residues. The V gene lost 5 bases and the J gene lost 5 bases, with 12 bases spanning the gap. Germline values: CDR1 LNHDA, CDR2 SQIVND (reference sequence). CDR3: CASSRSSTYGYTF. For the CDR3, the DNA is TGTGCCAGTAGTCGGTCCAGTACTTATGGCTACACCTTC.

V gene TRBV19 combines with J gene TRBJ1-1, with a possible D match to TRBD1 (5 bases). Per germline, CDR1 LNHDA and CDR2 SQIVND (reference sequence). V was trimmed by 10 bases and J by 11 bases, leaving 17 bases between them. This CDR3 has 11 amino acids. Written as DNA, the CDR3 is TGTGCCACCCTCGAGGGGAGAAAGGCTTTCTTT. This gives the protein CATLEGRKAFF. The entire variable domain, with the rest obtained from reference TRBV19 and TRBJ1-1, is as follows: DGGITQSPKYLFRKEGQNVTLSCEQNLNHDAMYWYRQDPGQGLRLIYYSQIVNDFQKGDIAEGYSVSREKKESFPLTVTSAQKNPTAFYLCATLEGRKAFFGQGTRLTVV.

J is TRBJ1-2 and V is TRBV27, with 8 bases that match TRBD1. V lost 5 bases, J lost 3 bases, and 14 bases stayed unmatched. CDR3 length: 17 amino acids. The germline CDR1 and CDR2 sequences are MNHEY and SMNVEV (reference sequence). The CDR3 region has the DNA TGTGCCAGCAGTCCACAAGACCGGGACAGGAGGCACTATGGCTACACCTTC. Protein sequence: CASSPQDRDRRHYGYTF.

This clone has only a few counts. The J gene is TRBJ1-5, the V gene TRBV18; perhaps TRBD1 as D (5 bases). V lost 4 bases and J lost 0, with 10 bases in between. CDR1 is KGHSH, CDR2 LQKENI, per germline. The CDR3 spans 15 residues. CDR3 amino acids: CASSLNQGSNQPQHF. The CDR3, as DNA: TGTGCCAGCTCACTAAATCAGGGTAGCAATCAGCCCCAGCATTTT.

The chain has TRBV11-2 and TRBJ2-2; 9 nucleotides line up with TRBD1. From germline, CDR1 is SGHAT and CDR2 FQNNGV. J gave up 5 bases and V 5 bases, and 6 bases lay outside the gene matches. The CDR3 contains 15 residues. CDR3 sequence reads: CASSLTGGLTGELFF. CDR3 DNA: TGTGCCAGCAGCCTAACAGGGGGCTTAACCGGGGAGCTGTTTTTT.

The chain employs TRBV29-1 and TRBJ1-1; D call uncertain. The CDR3 runs to 11 residues. Germline CDR1 and CDR2: SQVTM and ANQGSEA. V shed 6 bases and J shed 3 bases, with 8 bases lying between them. CDR3 nucleotide sequence: TGCAGCGTCGGGCGGGACACTGAAGCTTTCTTT. This sequence encodes CSVGRDTEAFF.

This clone was counted between two and nine times. DNA of the CDR3: TGTGCCAGTACCTCATTGGGGGCCATGAACACTGAAGCTTTCTTT. It yields the protein CASTSLGAMNTEAFF. The chain couples TRBV19 to TRBJ1-1, with D maybe TRBD1 (6 bases). Germline CDR1 is LNHDA and CDR2 is SQIVND (reference sequence). This CDR3 region has 15 residues. V lost 7 bases, J lost 0 bases, and 15 bases lay in between.

The rearrangement links TRBV30 to TRBJ1-1; TRBD1 matches at 8 bases. Trimming at V came to 2 bases and at J to 3 bases, leaving 8 bases not matched to a gene. The CDR3 extends over 15 amino acids. Germline lookup yields CDR1 GTSNPN and CDR2 SVGIG (reference sequence). The CDR3 here is CAWSPPPTGDTEAFF. DNA for the CDR3: TGTGCCTGGAGTCCCCCTCCGACAGGGGACACTGAAGCTTTCTTT. Supplemented by reference TRBV30 and TRBJ1-1, the full variable domain reads SQTIHQWPATLVQPVGSPLSLECTVEGTSNPNLYWYRQAAGRGLQLLFYSVGIGQISSEVPQNLSASRPQDRQFILSSKKLLLSDSGFYLCAWSPPPTGDTEAFFGQGTRLTVV.

The genes are TRBV7-9 and TRBJ2-3, with D perhaps given as TRBD1 or TRBD2 (5 bases each). The CDR3 is 15 residues long. CDR1 is SEHNR, CDR2 FQNEAQ, per germline (reference sequence). The V end was cut by 5 bases, the J end by 2 bases, with 14 bases between. This CDR3 is CASSAPGRATDTQYF. DNA of the CDR3: TGTGCCAGCAGCGCCCCGGGACGCGCCACAGATACGCAGTATTTT.

This chain connects TRBV24-1 to TRBJ2-1; D is uncertain. The CDR3 covers 12 residues. Germline V CDR1 and CDR2: KGHDR, SFDVKD. V gave up 5 bases and J gave up 8 bases, with 9 bases separating them. The CDR3 DNA follows: TGTGCCACCAGTGTCAGCGCGTATGAGCAGTTCTTC. The encoded protein is CATSVSAYEQFF.

The chain is built from TRBV27 and TRBJ2-3; 14 positions agree with TRBD2. The CDR3 is made up of 17 amino acids. J lost 2 bases, V lost 5 bases, and 6 bases had no gene match. The germline V gene has CDR1 MNHEY and CDR2 SMNVEV (reference sequence). CDR3 region: CASSLRTSGGLTDTQYF. DNA for the CDR3: TGTGCCAGCAGTCTAAGGACTAGCGGGGGGCTCACAGATACGCAGTATTTT.

The chain recombines TRBV7-2 with TRBJ1-1; the D is unclear. The CDR3 is made up of 12 amino acids. Germline loops: CDR1 SGHTA, CDR2 FQGNSA. Trimming left V 2 bases short and J 8 bases short, with 9 bases between. CDR3 DNA: TGTGCCAGCAGCTTAATTCTTGAGGAAGCTTTCTTT. It encodes CASSLILEEAFF.

The CDR3 bases are TGTGCCATCAGGGGGGAGGACTATGGCTACACCTTC. Translated, it gives CAIRGEDYGYTF. The chain has TRBV10-3 and TRBJ1-2; tentatively, D is TRBD1 (5 bases). V was pared by 6 bases and J by 3 bases, with 8 bases between. CDR1 is ENHRY, CDR2 SYGVKD, per germline. CDR3 size: 12 residues.

The V gene is TRBV5-5, the J gene TRBJ1-4; unclear D gene. The CDR3 loop spans 14 amino acids. V was shortened by 5 bases and J by 0 bases, with 8 bases between the two germline ends. The germline V gene has CDR1 SGHKS and CDR2 YYEKEE (reference sequence). The CDR3 region has the DNA TGTGCCAGCAGTTCACGGTCAACTAATGAAAAACTGTTTTTT. It is translated as CASSSRSTNEKLFF.

V is TRBV5-4 and J is TRBJ1-1; TRBD1 matches at 7 bases. After removal of 4 bases from V and 1 base from J, the junction contained 4 bases not matched to a gene. The CDR3 spans 14 residues. Germline lookup yields CDR1 SGHNT and CDR2 YYREEE (reference sequence). CDR3 loop: CASSHDRANTEAFF. The CDR3 DNA is TGTGCCAGCAGCCACGACAGGGCGAACACTGAAGCTTTCTTT.